The 25 T cell receptor beta chains in this list originate from one sample, sequenced in a study of identical twins. TCRdb called the 5' RACE reads again in MiXCR, with one record for every CDR3 protein. The table has approximately 350,000 distinct CDR3 sequences, roughly 12% seen once. This sample also belongs to another study, concerning yellow fever vaccine responses in identical twins.

Sequences were obtained from CD8+ T cells sorted from blood. Receptor source: a woman aged 18 to 35 in good health.

V usage is TRBV12-3 or TRBV12-4 and J usage is TRBJ2-1, with TRBD2 matching over 8 bases. The J segment lost 7 bases and the V segment lost 7 bases, leaving 9 bases of the junction unmatched. The CDR3 contains 14 residues. CDR3 DNA: TGTGCCAGCACCCTAGGGACTAGGGGTAATGAGCAGTTCTTC. Encoded protein: CASTLGTRGNEQFF.

The table lists this clonotype with many counts. This chain joins TRBV12-3 or TRBV12-4 and TRBJ2-3; D possibly corresponds to TRBD2 (6 bases). The CDR3 consists of 11 residues. V dropped 1 base and J dropped 14 bases, with 10 bases sitting between them. CDR3 residues: CASSLGGDWYF. For the CDR3, the DNA is TGTGCCAGCAGTTTAGGGGGGGACTGGTATTTT.

This clonotype was observed a handful of times. The V and J genes are TRBV14 and TRBJ2-1; 15 nucleotides line up with TRBD2. V lost 1 base, J lost 8 bases, and 6 bases stayed unmatched. This CDR3 has 17 residues. Germline CDR1 and CDR2: SGHDN and FVKESK. The CDR3 protein is CASSQVRTSGGAHEQFF. Written as DNA, the CDR3 is TGTGCCAGCAGCCAAGTAAGGACTAGCGGGGGGGCCCATGAGCAGTTCTTC.

V and J are TRBV15 and TRBJ2-7; weak D call: TRBD2 (6 bases). The CDR3 runs to 16 residues. Trimming pared 3 bases from V and 4 bases from J, leaving 19 bases between. Germline CDR1 reads LNHNV; CDR2 reads YYDKDF (reference sequence). The DNA of the CDR3 is TGTGCCACCAGCAGTACATTGGGACTCTGGTGGTACGAGCAGTACTTC. Amino acids: CATSSTLGLWWYEQYF. The full variable domain, completed using reference TRBV15 and TRBJ2-7, is DAMVIQNPRYQVTQFGKPVTLSCSQTLNHNVMYWYQQKSSQAPKLLFHYYDKDFNNEADTPDNFQSRRPNTSFCFLDIRSPGLGDTAMYLCATSSTLGLWWYEQYFGPGTRLTVT.

This clonotype appeared a few times. The chain joins TRBV20-1 to TRBJ1-4; D not certain. V was shortened by 0 bases and J by 0 bases, with 14 bases between the two germline ends. Germline lookup yields CDR1 DFQATT and CDR2 SNEGSKA (reference sequence). The CDR3 runs to 17 residues. CDR3 coding DNA: TGCAGTGCTAGAGATGGTAGGGCCAGCTCAACTAATGAAAAACTGTTTTTT. It encodes CSARDGRASSTNEKLFF.

This clonotype was recorded a few times. The V gene is TRBV28, the J gene TRBJ2-5; maybe TRBD1 (5 bases). Germline-derived CDR1 and CDR2 are MDHEN and SYDVKM. The CDR3 consists of 14 residues. Deletions cut 3 bases from V and 4 bases from J, with 12 bases between. CDR3: CASSFVYRTETQYF. The CDR3 bases are TGTGCCAGCAGTTTTGTTTACAGGACAGAGACCCAGTACTTC.

The chain joins TRBV12-3 or TRBV12-4 to TRBJ1-1; D remains unclear. Trimming pared 6 bases from V and 2 bases from J, leaving 13 bases between. CDR3 size: 14 residues. In nucleotides, the CDR3 is TGTGCCAGCAGCCGGACGGATTATAACACTGAAGCTTTCTTT. It encodes CASSRTDYNTEAFF.

Many counts were recorded for this clonotype. This CDR3 reads CASSVYGGSSYEQYF. Here the CDR3 DNA reads TGTGCCAGCAGCGTATACGGGGGCTCCTCCTACGAGCAGTACTTC. This chain uses TRBV9 with TRBJ2-7; D may match TRBD1 or TRBD2 (6 bases each). Germline loops: CDR1 SGDLS, CDR2 YYNGEE. The CDR3 length is 15 residues. V shed 1 base and J shed 0 bases, with 11 bases lying between them.

The table lists this clonotype with a few counts. The V call is TRBV7-9, the J call TRBJ2-7; 8 nucleotides align to TRBD1. With V trimmed by 5 bases and J by 2 bases, 5 bases remained unmatched. CDR1 is SEHNR and CDR2 is FQNEAQ in the germline V gene (reference sequence). This CDR3 contains 14 residues. CDR3 in amino acids: CASSPGDRPYEQYF. As DNA, the CDR3 is TGTGCCAGCAGCCCGGGGGACAGGCCCTACGAGCAGTACTTC.

The chain combines TRBV18 with TRBJ2-1, with 8 positions matching TRBD1. This CDR3 region has 13 residues. V gave up 3 bases and J gave up 10 bases; unmatched junction bases: 5. CDR1 and CDR2 from the germline V gene are KGHSH and LQKENI. Here the CDR3 reads CASSPPGGREQFF. The CDR3 bases are TGTGCCAGCTCACCCCCAGGGGGCCGCGAGCAGTTCTTC.

This clonotype was observed a handful of times. This chain links TRBV12-3 or TRBV12-4 with TRBJ2-3; D uncertain. Deletions cut 3 bases from V and 2 bases from J, with 15 bases between. The CDR3 is 16 residues long. The CDR3 nucleotides read TGTGCCAGCAGTTTTATGGGCTCCAGCCTCACAGATACGCAGTATTTT. Its protein is CASSFMGSSLTDTQYF.

This clonotype was seen a few times. This chain links TRBV20-1 with TRBJ2-7, with D possibly being TRBD2 (6 bases). Germline lookup yields CDR1 DFQATT and CDR2 SNEGSKA (reference sequence). CDR3 length: 16 amino acids. V lost 6 bases and J lost 4, with 25 bases in between. This chain's CDR3 is CSANALGGSYGYEQYF. CDR3 in DNA: TGCAGTGCCAATGCCCTCGGGGGAAGCTATGGGTACGAGCAGTACTTC.

This clonotype was observed a handful of times. V is TRBV4-1 and J is TRBJ2-2, with D tentatively TRBD1 or TRBD2 (6 bases each). The CDR3 is made up of 17 amino acids. Trimming took 0 bases from V and 6 from J, leaving 17 bases between them. Germline CDR1 reads MGHRA; CDR2 reads YSYEKL. The CDR3 bases are TGCGCCAGCAGCCAAGAGCCCGGGGGCTCTTCTTCCGGGGAGCTGTTTTTT. It encodes CASSQEPGGSSSGELFF.

The chain combines TRBV13 with TRBJ1-5; 10 nucleotides match TRBD1. V shed 6 bases and J 7 bases; nucleotides not matched to a gene: 9. In germline, CDR1 is PRHDT, CDR2 FYEKMQ (reference sequence). The CDR3 has 15 amino acids. This CDR3 reads CASRNSGQGGQPQHF. CDR3 bases: TGTGCCAGCAGAAATAGTGGACAGGGGGGACAGCCCCAGCATTTT.

In DNA form, the CDR3 reads TGTGCCAGTCAACAGGGAGGTTCACCCCTCCACTTT. It encodes CASQQGGSPLHF. This chain links TRBV19 with TRBJ1-6; tentative D call: TRBD1 (6 bases). This CDR3 comprises 12 residues. Germline CDR1 reads LNHDA; CDR2 reads SQIVND (reference sequence). The V and J ends lost 8 bases and 9 bases respectively, with 11 bases between them.

The chain recombines TRBV11-2 with TRBJ2-7, with unresolved D. Germline CDR1 and CDR2: SGHAT and FQNNGV. The CDR3 extends over 13 amino acids. The V and J ends lost 5 bases and 0 bases respectively, with 8 bases between them. Here the CDR3 reads CASSPIHSYEQYV. Written as DNA, the CDR3 is TGTGCCAGCAGCCCCATTCACTCCTACGAGCAGTACGTC.

This clonotype was seen many times. V and J are TRBV24-1 and TRBJ2-7, with 7 bases identical to TRBD1. V lost 3 bases, J lost 4 bases, and 2 bases stayed unmatched. CDR1 and CDR2 (germline): KGHDR, SFDVKD. CDR3 length equals 13 residues. CDR3 loop: CATSDRGRYEQYF. The DNA for the CDR3 is TGTGCCACCAGTGATAGGGGGCGATACGAGCAGTACTTC.

This chain uses TRBV12-3 or TRBV12-4 with TRBJ2-2, with D perhaps assigned TRBD1 or TRBD2 (5 bases each). This CDR3 spans 14 amino acids. Between the trimmed V and J ends, which lost 5 bases and 6 bases, there was a span of 13 bases. Here the CDR3 reads CASSGDGVPGELFF. CDR3 DNA: TGTGCCAGCAGTGGGGACGGGGTGCCCGGGGAGCTGTTTTTT.

This clonotype showed up many times. The CDR3 protein is CASSSTGNTEAFF. CDR3 sequence (DNA): TGCGCCAGCAGCTCTACAGGGAACACTGAAGCTTTCTTT. This sequence joins TRBV5-1 and TRBJ1-1, with D maybe TRBD1 (5 bases). This CDR3 is 13 amino acids long. Trimming took 3 bases from V and 1 from J, leaving 7 bases between them. Germline loops: CDR1 SGHRS, CDR2 YFSETQ.

V and J are TRBV2 and TRBJ1-3; D is unresolved. V was cut by 4 bases and J by 0 bases, with 13 bases left in between. Germline CDR1 SNHLY, CDR2 FYNNEI. The CDR3 extends over 16 amino acids. The CDR3 DNA is TGTGCCAGCAGTGGACGGGAATTAAGCTCTGGAAACACCATATATTTT. It translates to CASSGRELSSGNTIYF.

This chain links TRBV20-1 with TRBJ2-3; the match to TRBD1 covers 7 bases. After removal of 7 bases from V and 3 bases from J, the junction contained 7 bases not matched to a gene. The CDR3 runs 13 residues. Germline loops: CDR1 DFQATT, CDR2 SNEGSKA (reference sequence). The CDR3 sequence is CSGDRVGTDTQYF. CDR3 in DNA: TGCAGTGGAGACAGGGTCGGGACAGATACGCAGTATTTT.

The V and J genes are TRBV5-1 and TRBJ2-7; D is unresolved. V was clipped by 4 bases and J by 5 bases, with 10 bases between them. From germline, CDR1 is SGHRS and CDR2 YFSETQ. The CDR3 runs 12 residues. CDR3 sequence reads: CASSTAPHEQYV. CDR3 DNA sequence: TGCGCCAGCAGCACCGCACCCCACGAGCAGTACGTC.

The chain combines TRBV2 with TRBJ1-2, with D possibly matching TRBD1 (5 bases). Trimming cost V 8 bases and J 3 bases, with 13 bases left between them. From germline, CDR1 is SNHLY and CDR2 FYNNEI. This CDR3 has 13 residues. CDR3 sequence: CASGPGGDYGYTF. The CDR3 nucleotides read TGTGCCAGCGGCCCCGGGGGGGACTATGGCTACACCTTC.

The V call is TRBV20-1, the J call TRBJ1-1; 7 bases line up with TRBD1. Germline V gene lookup returns CDR1 DFQATT and CDR2 SNEGSKA (reference sequence). The CDR3 contains 12 residues. Trimming removed 3 bases from V and 5 bases from J; junction bases left unmatched: 3. In DNA form, the CDR3 reads TGCAGTGCTAGTACAGGGGAGACTGAAGCTTTCTTT. Translated, it gives CSASTGETEAFF.

J is TRBJ1-1 and V is TRBV7-9; D perhaps matches TRBD1 (5 bases). Trimming left V 0 bases short and J 11 bases short, with 10 bases between. CDR3 length: 12 residues. Germline V gene sequence: CDR1 SEHNR, CDR2 FQNEAQ (reference sequence). The CDR3 nucleotides are TGTGCCAGCAGCTTAGCGCGGGGGATCGCTTTCTTT. This encodes CASSLARGIAFF.